One T cell receptor beta chain is described in this entry. Noted treatment: oral pan-JAK inhibitor, 5-10 mg twice daily. Obtained from alopecia areata patients were lesional scalp punch biopsies along with peripheral blood. This entry belongs to a study of CD8+ T cells in alopecia areata. Investigators isolated RNA and reverse transcribed it into cDNA to act as the sequencing template. Here immunoSEQ multiplex PCR was the method, and the copy in TCRdb shows in-frame clones only, minus some. The data show roughly 250,000 clones, with about 62% seen just once and around 0.92% held by the top ten. The receptor was isolated from a human donor with alopecia areata. This sample comprised CD4+ T cells sorted from blood, obtained at approximately week 52, from a patient treated with tofacitinib.

The CDR3 nucleotides read TGTGCCAGCAGCGGCCGGGAGACAGGGAACTATGGCTACACCTTC. Translation gives CASSGRETGNYGYTF. The V and J genes are TRBV9 and TRBJ1-2, with TRBD1 identical over 7 bases. This CDR3 has 15 amino acids. Germline assignment: CDR1 SGDLS and CDR2 YYNGEE. The trim removed 3 bases at V and 2 bases at J, leaving 7 bases unmatched.